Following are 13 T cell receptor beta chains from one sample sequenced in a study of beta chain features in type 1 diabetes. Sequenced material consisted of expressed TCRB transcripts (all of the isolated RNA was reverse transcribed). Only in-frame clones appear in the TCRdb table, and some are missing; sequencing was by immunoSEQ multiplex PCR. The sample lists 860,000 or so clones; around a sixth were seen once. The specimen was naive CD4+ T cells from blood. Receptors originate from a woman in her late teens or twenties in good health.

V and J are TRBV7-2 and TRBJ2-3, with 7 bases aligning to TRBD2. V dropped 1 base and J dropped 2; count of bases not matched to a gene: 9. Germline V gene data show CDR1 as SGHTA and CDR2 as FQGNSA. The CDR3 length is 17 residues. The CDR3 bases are TGTGCCAGCAGCTTAGTTGGACGGGGGGACGACACAGATACGCAGTATTTT. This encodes CASSLVGRGDDTDTQYF.

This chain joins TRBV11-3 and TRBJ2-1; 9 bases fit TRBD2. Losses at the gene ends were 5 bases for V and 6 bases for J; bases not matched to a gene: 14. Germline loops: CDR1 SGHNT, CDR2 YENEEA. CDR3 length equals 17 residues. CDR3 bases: TGTGCCAGCAGCAGCGGGAGGTCGGGTCCATCTCCCAATGAGCAGTTCTTC. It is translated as CASSSGRSGPSPNEQFF. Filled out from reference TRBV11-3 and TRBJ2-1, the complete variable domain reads EAGVVQSPRYKIIEKKQPVAFWCNPISGHNTLYWYLQNLGQGPELLIRYENEEAVDDSQLPKDRFSAERLKGVDSTLKIQPAELGDSAVYLCASSSGRSGPSPNEQFFGPGTRLTVL.

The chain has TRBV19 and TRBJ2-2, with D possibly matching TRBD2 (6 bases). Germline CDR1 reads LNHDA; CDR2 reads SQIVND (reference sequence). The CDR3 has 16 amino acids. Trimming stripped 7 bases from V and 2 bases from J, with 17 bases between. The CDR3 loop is CASTDWGSGNTGELFF. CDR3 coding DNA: TGTGCCAGTACTGATTGGGGTAGCGGAAACACCGGGGAGCTGTTTTTT.

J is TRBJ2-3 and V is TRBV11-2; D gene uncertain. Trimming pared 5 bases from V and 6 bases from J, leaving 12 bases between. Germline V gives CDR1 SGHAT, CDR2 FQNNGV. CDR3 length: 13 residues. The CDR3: CASSDNTRDTQYF. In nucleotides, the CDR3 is TGTGCCAGCAGCGATAATACGCGTGATACGCAGTATTTT.

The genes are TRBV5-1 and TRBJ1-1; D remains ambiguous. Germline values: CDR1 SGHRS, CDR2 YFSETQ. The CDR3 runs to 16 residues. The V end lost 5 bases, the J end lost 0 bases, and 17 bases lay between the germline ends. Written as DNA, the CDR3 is TGCGCCAGCAGGGTCGGGAGCGTAACCCTGAACACTGAAGCTTTCTTT. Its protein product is CASRVGSVTLNTEAFF.

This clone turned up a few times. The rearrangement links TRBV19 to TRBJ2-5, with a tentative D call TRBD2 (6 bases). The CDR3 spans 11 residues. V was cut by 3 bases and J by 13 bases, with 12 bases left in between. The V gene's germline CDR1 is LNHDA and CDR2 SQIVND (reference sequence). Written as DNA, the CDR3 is TGTGCCAGTAGTATCGGGAGCCGGCTGTACTTC. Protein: CASSIGSRLYF.

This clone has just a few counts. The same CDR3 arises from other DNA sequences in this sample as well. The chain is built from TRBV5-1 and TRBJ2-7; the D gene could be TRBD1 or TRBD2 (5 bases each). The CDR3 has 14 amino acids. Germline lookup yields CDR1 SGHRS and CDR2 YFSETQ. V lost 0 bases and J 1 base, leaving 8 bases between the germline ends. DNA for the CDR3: TGCGCCAGCAGCTTGGGGGACGGGTCCTACGAGCAGTACTTC. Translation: CASSLGDGSYEQYF.

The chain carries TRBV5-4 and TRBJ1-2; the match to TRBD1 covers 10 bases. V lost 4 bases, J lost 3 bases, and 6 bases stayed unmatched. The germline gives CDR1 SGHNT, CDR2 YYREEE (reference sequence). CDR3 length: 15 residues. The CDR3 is CASSQGQGRDYGYTF. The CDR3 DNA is TGTGCCAGCAGCCAGGGACAGGGGAGGGACTATGGCTACACCTTC.

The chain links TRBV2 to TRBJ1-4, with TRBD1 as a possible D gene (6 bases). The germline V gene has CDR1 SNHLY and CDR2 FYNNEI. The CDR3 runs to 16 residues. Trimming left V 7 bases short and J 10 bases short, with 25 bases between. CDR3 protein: CASTTRQVAVGGKLFF. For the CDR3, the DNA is TGTGCCAGCACCACGAGACAGGTAGCGGTCGGTGGAAAACTGTTTTTT.

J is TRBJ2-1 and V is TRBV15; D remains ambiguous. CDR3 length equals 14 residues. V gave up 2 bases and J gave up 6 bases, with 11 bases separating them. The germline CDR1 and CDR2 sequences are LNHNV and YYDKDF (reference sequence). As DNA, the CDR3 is TGTGCCACCAGCAGATTGAAGTTCGGCAATGAGCAGTTCTTC. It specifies CATSRLKFGNEQFF.

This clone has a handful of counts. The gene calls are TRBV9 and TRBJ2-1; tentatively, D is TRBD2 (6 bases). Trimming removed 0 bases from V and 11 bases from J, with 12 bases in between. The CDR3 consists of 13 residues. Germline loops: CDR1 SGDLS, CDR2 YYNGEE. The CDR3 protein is CASSVAPSEKQFF. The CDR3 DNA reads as TGTGCCAGCAGCGTAGCTCCTAGCGAGAAGCAGTTCTTC.

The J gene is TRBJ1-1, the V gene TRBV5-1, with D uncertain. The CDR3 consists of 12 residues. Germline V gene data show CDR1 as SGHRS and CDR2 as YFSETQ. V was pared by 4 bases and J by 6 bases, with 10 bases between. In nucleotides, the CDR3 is TGCGCCAGCAGCAATCAAAAAGCTGAAGCTTTCTTT. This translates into CASSNQKAEAFF.

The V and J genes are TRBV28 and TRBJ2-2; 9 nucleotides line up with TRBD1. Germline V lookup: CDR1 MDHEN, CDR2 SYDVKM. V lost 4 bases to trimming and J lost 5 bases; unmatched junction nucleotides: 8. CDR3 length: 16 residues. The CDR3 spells CASSYGTGSWTGELFF. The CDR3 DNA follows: TGTGCCAGCAGTTATGGGACAGGGAGTTGGACCGGGGAGCTGTTTTTT.